This TCR beta chain appears in the sequencing data of a study of cytomegalovirus exposure and HLA in healthy donors. Overall study results and limits: In a later analysis, at a false discovery rate of 0.05, some 15,000 TCR beta sequences were associated with HLA alleles. It was confirmed in vitro that a few of the CMV-associated chains were specific for CMV antigens. What a later analysis reportedly showed was that an Asian-associated ancestry cluster had fewer N-insertions than the 666-donor mean.

PCR used 60 Vbeta primers and 13 Jbeta primers. Here immunoSEQ multiplex PCR was the method, and the copy in TCRdb shows in-frame clones only, minus some. This table holds over 100,000 clones, 63% found once. Concerning this clone: Its cognate antigen is unknown.

The sample comprised PBMCs. The sequence came from a man in his forties in good health and CMV-seropositive.

Written as DNA, the CDR3 is TGCGCCAGCAGCCAAGTGGGGCAGGGTTTAGCTTCAGAAGCTTTCTTT. This codes for CASSQVGQGLASEAFF. V and J are TRBV4-3 and TRBJ1-1, with D possibly matching TRBD1 (5 bases). Germline V lookup: CDR1 LGHNA, CDR2 YSLEER. The CDR3 consists of 16 residues. Trimming took off 1 base at V and 8 bases at J, with 20 bases between the two ends.